A single sample is the source of the 21 T cell receptor beta chains below, sequenced in a study of breast tumors, draining lymph nodes, adjacent tissues. TCRdb reprocessed the multiplex PCR reads via MiXCR and lists one record per CDR3 protein. Among 84,000 or so distinct CDR3 sequences listed, approximately 30% were seen once. Axillary draining lymph nodes of breast cancer patients supplied the node samples. The specimen was axillary lymph node tissue. The receptors shown here come from a female donor with breast cancer. Some clones in this sample may be carry-over from other donors' samples.

In the case of this clonotype: Relative to the germline gene, one junction end is altered; a read error may explain this. Here the CDR3 DNA reads TGCGCCAGCAGAGGGCCGGCAGAGACCCGGTACTTC. Protein sequence: CASRGPAETRYF. This rearrangement joins TRBV5-1 to TRBJ2-5; no firm D call. The CDR3 sequence is 12 residues long. CDR1 SGHRS and CDR2 YFSETQ come from the germline V gene.

This clonotype occurred many times. The genes are TRBV20-1 and TRBJ2-3, with 7 nucleotides matching TRBD2. Trimming took 4 bases from V and 3 from J; bases not matched to a gene: 10. This CDR3 is built from 15 residues. Germline V lookup: CDR1 DFQATT, CDR2 SNEGSKA (reference sequence). CDR3: CSATREGEGTDTQYF. Here the CDR3 DNA reads TGCAGTGCTACCAGGGAGGGCGAGGGGACAGATACGCAGTATTTT.

This clonotype was observed at least ten times. This chain uses TRBV7-2 with TRBJ2-7; 8 positions agree with TRBD2. Trimming took 5 bases from V and 0 from J; bases not matched to a gene: 6. The CDR3 consists of 15 residues. Germline CDR1 SGHTA, CDR2 FQGNSA. CDR3 in amino acids: CASSETGTSSYEQYF. The CDR3 DNA sequence: TGTGCCAGCAGCGAAACCGGGACTAGCTCCTACGAGCAGTACTTC.

This clonotype was detected ten times or more. The chain is built from TRBV29-1 and TRBJ2-5; D gene ambiguous. The CDR3 is 13 residues long. Trimming removed 5 bases at V and 5 bases at J, with 15 bases between. Germline lookup yields CDR1 SQVTM and CDR2 ANQGSEA. CDR3 DNA: TGCAGCGTTTCAAGGGCAGGTTTGGAGACCCAGTACTTC. Protein: CSVSRAGLETQYF.

Remarks on this clonotype: The junction departs from germline at one end; a sequencing error may be responsible. CDR3 coding DNA: TGTGCCATCAGTGCCCCTGGGGACAGGGCTAACTATGGCTATGCCTTC. Its protein product is CAISAPGDRANYGYAF. The V and J genes are TRBV10-3 and TRBJ1-2; TRBD1 agrees at 9 bases. The CDR3 contains 16 residues. Germline V CDR1 and CDR2: ENHRY, SYGVKD.

The sample holds many counts of this clonotype. The genes are TRBV4-3 and TRBJ2-1; weak D call: TRBD2 (5 bases). Germline lookup yields CDR1 LGHNA and CDR2 YSLEER. V lost 2 bases and J lost 8, with 13 bases in between. The CDR3 is 14 amino acids. The CDR3 DNA reads as TGCGCCAGCAGCCAAACGGGGTTGGAAGATGAGCAGTTCTTC. Translation: CASSQTGLEDEQFF.

This clonotype was seen at least ten times. The rearrangement uses TRBV6-5 and TRBJ2-7; D possibly corresponds to TRBD1 (5 bases). The CDR3 is made up of 12 amino acids. Germline V gene lookup returns CDR1 MNHEY and CDR2 SVGAGI. The V and J ends lost 6 bases and 6 bases respectively, with 12 bases between them. Written as DNA, the CDR3 is TGTGCCAGCAGGCGAACTACAGGCGAGCAGTACTTC. Translation gives CASRRTTGEQYF.

This clonotype was seen ten or more times. The chain is built from TRBV7-2 and TRBJ2-7; 8 positions agree with TRBD1. The CDR3 is 14 residues long. The germline V gene encodes CDR1 SGHTA and CDR2 FQGNSA. Trimming removed 5 bases from V and 4 bases from J; junction bases left unmatched: 7. The CDR3 sequence is CASSHLTGEYEQYF. The CDR3 DNA reads as TGTGCCAGCAGCCACTTGACAGGGGAATACGAGCAGTACTTC.

This clonotype came up many times. Here the CDR3 reads CASRNLLGWGTGAYEQYF. The CDR3 region has the DNA TGTGCCAGCAGAAACCTGTTGGGCTGGGGGACAGGGGCCTACGAGCAGTACTTC. This chain links TRBV7-9 with TRBJ2-7, with TRBD1 matching over 10 bases. Germline V gene data show CDR1 as SEHNR and CDR2 as FQNEAQ (reference sequence). The CDR3 contains 18 residues. J lost 2 bases, V lost 6 bases, and 16 bases had no gene match.

Points on this clonotype: This CDR3 is missing its conserved last phenylalanine or tryptophan, likely due to a read error. This rearrangement joins TRBV3-1 to TRBJ2-7; 7 bases fit TRBD2. The germline V gene encodes CDR1 LGHDT and CDR2 YNNKEL (reference sequence). V gave up 6 bases and J gave up 2 bases; unmatched junction bases: 4. This CDR3 spans 13 amino acids. CDR3 sequence: CASSGGSTYEQYL. CDR3 coding DNA: TGTGCCAGCAGTGGCGGGAGTACCTACGAGCAGTACCTC.

The rearrangement uses TRBV9 and TRBJ2-7; TRBD1 aligns across 11 bases. Germline lookup yields CDR1 SGDLS and CDR2 YYNGEE. With V trimmed by 5 bases and J by 8 bases, 9 bases remained unmatched. This CDR3 contains 14 residues. CDR3: CASRSGTGGHQQYF. The CDR3 DNA follows: TGTGCCAGCAGATCCGGGACAGGGGGGCACCAGCAGTACTTC.

This chain joins TRBV5-8 and TRBJ2-2; possibly TRBD1 for D (5 bases). The CDR3 is 17 amino acids. The V end was cut by 0 bases, the J end by 2 bases, with 14 bases between. Germline lookup yields CDR1 SGHTS and CDR2 YDEGEE. The CDR3 loop reads CASSLDARAGNTGELFF. Written as DNA, the CDR3 is TGTGCCAGCAGCTTGGACGCCAGGGCTGGAAACACCGGGGAGCTGTTTTTT.

Details on this clonotype: This may stem from a read error, because a much larger clone lies one nucleotide away. Lacking the conserved final phenylalanine or tryptophan, this CDR3 likely reflects a read error. This chain joins TRBV9 and TRBJ1-5, with D hard to call. Germline V gene sequence: CDR1 SGDLS, CDR2 YYNGEE. The CDR3 is 14 amino acids. Trimming took 0 bases from V and 1 from J, leaving 5 bases between them. The CDR3 spells CASSVGVSNQPQHL. DNA for the CDR3: TGTGCCAGCAGCGTAGGGGTGAGCAATCAGCCCCAGCATCTT.

Ten or more counts support this clonotype. The genes are TRBV19 and TRBJ2-2, with TRBD2 matching over 12 bases. The CDR3 has 16 amino acids. Germline lookup yields CDR1 LNHDA and CDR2 SQIVND (reference sequence). The ends lost 7 bases at V and 1 base at J; junction bases unmatched: 4. The CDR3 coding sequence is TGTGCCAGTAAACTACTAGCGGGAGGGAACACCGGGGAGCTGTTTTTT. Translating gives CASKLLAGGNTGELFF.

This clonotype has at least ten counts. This rearrangement joins TRBV5-4 to TRBJ2-1; 10 bases map to TRBD1. V dropped 5 bases and J dropped 6; count of bases not matched to a gene: 8. This CDR3 is 15 amino acids long. In germline, CDR1 is SGHNT, CDR2 YYREEE (reference sequence). In DNA, the CDR3 is TGTGCCAGCAGGGCCTGGGACAGGGGTTTCAATGAGCAGTTCTTC. Encoded protein: CASRAWDRGFNEQFF. The full variable domain, rest sourced from reference TRBV5-4 and TRBJ2-1, is ETGVTQSPTHLIKTRGQQVTLRCSSQSGHNTVSWYQQALGQGPQFIFQYYREEENGRGNFPPRFSGLQFPNYSSELNVNALELDDSALYLCASRAWDRGFNEQFFGPGTRLTVL.

On this clonotype: The junction departs from the called germline gene at one end, perhaps through a read error. The chain combines TRBV6-5 with TRBJ2-1; TRBD1 is a possible D gene (6 bases). The CDR3 extends over 15 amino acids. Looked up from germline, CDR1 is MNHEY and CDR2 is SVGAGI. The CDR3 loop reads CASSHSRQGINEQFF. The CDR3 DNA reads TGTGCCAGCAGTCACTCGAGGCAGGGGATCAATGAGCAGTTCTTC.

The chain carries TRBV6-5 and TRBJ1-2; D possibly corresponds to TRBD1 (6 bases). Germline V CDR1 and CDR2: MNHEY, SVGAGI. This CDR3 has 14 amino acids. V shed 6 bases and J shed 4 bases, with 15 bases lying between them. The CDR3 reads CASRRTGPAYGYTF. CDR3 DNA: TGTGCCAGCAGGCGAACAGGGCCGGCCTATGGCTACACCTTC.

On this clonotype itself: The conserved final phenylalanine or tryptophan is absent from the CDR3, which likely points to a read error. The chain is built from TRBV7-9 and TRBJ2-3; D ambiguous. In germline, CDR1 is SEHNR, CDR2 FQNEAQ (reference sequence). The CDR3 is made up of 14 amino acids. The CDR3 nucleotides read TGCGCCAGCAGCCCCGTATTGAGCACAGATGCGCAGTATCTT. Translated, it gives CASSPVLSTDAQYL.

In the case of this clonotype: A much larger clone differs from this one at a single base, so this may be a read error. V usage is TRBV20-1 and J usage is TRBJ2-7; 10 bases align to TRBD2. Germline CDR1 reads DFQATT; CDR2 reads SNEGSKA (reference sequence). The CDR3 runs 14 residues. With V trimmed by 5 bases and J by 6 bases, 10 bases remained unmatched. CDR3 loop: CSARTSGLTSEQYF. The CDR3 DNA reads as TGCAGTGCTCGGACTAGCGGTTTGACCTCCGAGCAGTACTTC.

This clonotype was seen ten or more times. V is TRBV12-3 or TRBV12-4 and J is TRBJ2-7, with D perhaps TRBD2 (6 bases). The CDR3 is 14 amino acids. The germline V and J ends were trimmed by 5 bases and 0 bases, with 11 bases remaining between them. The CDR3 spells CASSPGLSSYEQYF. The CDR3 nucleotides read TGTGCCAGCAGTCCGGGACTCAGCTCCTACGAGCAGTACTTC.

At least ten counts were recorded for this clonotype. The V call is TRBV7-9, the J call TRBJ2-1; 9 bases map to TRBD1. The V gene end was trimmed by 4 bases and the J gene end by 1 base; junction bases not matched to a gene: 2. The length of the CDR3 is 15 residues. The germline CDR1 and CDR2 sequences are SEHNR and FQNEAQ (reference sequence). CDR3 coding DNA: TGTGCCAGCAGCTCCGGGACAGGGTCCTACAATGAGCAGTTCTTC. Translation: CASSSGTGSYNEQFF. The full variable domain, completed using reference TRBV7-9 and TRBJ2-1, is DTGVSQNPRHKITKRGQNVTFRCDPISEHNRLYWYRQTLGQGPEFLTYFQNEAQLEKSRLLSDRFSAERPKGSFSTLEIQRTEQGDSAMYLCASSSGTGSYNEQFFGPGTRLTVL.